Presented here are 10 T cell receptor beta chains from one specimen sequenced in a study of early T cells in non-severe SARS-CoV-2 infection. MiXCR was run by TCRdb on the 5' RACE reads, yielding one entry per CDR3 protein. Of some 70,000 distinct CDR3 sequences listed, roughly 8.7% were seen once; the top ten hold 5.9%. Sequencing input: whole blood. The receptors derive from an adult who was a healthcare worker with PCR-confirmed SARS-CoV-2 infection or an uninfected control (not recorded which).

This clonotype was seen only a few times. The CDR3 is CAISADRASGNTIYF. CDR3 coding DNA: TGTGCCATCAGTGCGGACAGGGCCTCTGGAAACACCATATATTTT. The rearrangement uses TRBV10-3 and TRBJ1-3; 8 nucleotides align to TRBD1. V was pared by 4 bases and J by 0 bases, with 2 bases of the junction left unmatched. Germline CDR1 reads ENHRY; CDR2 reads SYGVKD. The CDR3 is made up of 15 amino acids.

This clonotype turned up a few times. The rearrangement uses TRBV7-6 and TRBJ2-1; TRBD2 aligns across 13 bases. This CDR3 is 15 amino acids long. Germline CDR1 reads SGHVS; CDR2 reads FNYEAQ. V was pared by 5 bases and J by 8 bases, with 6 bases of the junction left unmatched. The CDR3 nucleotides are TGTGCCAGCAGCCCAACTAGCGGGGGGGCATATGAGCAGTTCTTC. This codes for CASSPTSGGAYEQFF.

This clonotype was seen many times. The CDR3, as DNA: TGTGCCAGCAGCCATGGACTAGCGAGGTACAATGAGCAGTTCTTC. This codes for CASSHGLARYNEQFF. This rearrangement joins TRBV7-9 to TRBJ2-1; 9 positions match TRBD2. CDR3 length equals 15 residues. Trimming cost V 5 bases and J 4 bases; bases outside gene matches: 6. Germline assignment: CDR1 SEHNR and CDR2 FQNEAQ (reference sequence). The full variable domain, in which reference TRBV7-9 and TRBJ2-1 provide the parts outside the CDR3, is DTGVSQNPRHKITKRGQNVTFRCDPISEHNRLYWYRQTLGQGPEFLTYFQNEAQLEKSRLLSDRFSAERPKGSFSTLEIQRTEQGDSAMYLCASSHGLARYNEQFFGPGTRLTVL.

V is TRBV20-1 and J is TRBJ1-2; D gene ambiguous. CDR1 is DFQATT, CDR2 SNEGSKA, per germline (reference sequence). Deletions cut 8 bases from V and 0 bases from J, with 13 bases between. This CDR3 region has 13 residues. The CDR3 coding sequence is TGCAGTATTGATGAACACTCTAACTATGGCTACACCTTC. Residues: CSIDEHSNYGYTF.

This clonotype appeared a few times. This chain links TRBV4-1 with TRBJ2-7, with 10 bases matching TRBD2. CDR1 and CDR2 (germline): MGHRA, YSYEKL. The V gene end was trimmed by 1 base and the J gene end by 0 bases; junction bases not matched to a gene: 6. CDR3 length: 17 residues. The CDR3 region has the DNA TGCGCCAGCAGCCAAGGTCTAGCGGGAGCGAGCTCCTACGAGCAGTACTTC. It codes for CASSQGLAGASSYEQYF.

The chain couples TRBV14 to TRBJ1-3; 7 nucleotides align to TRBD1. CDR1 SGHDN and CDR2 FVKESK come from the germline V gene. This CDR3 spans 16 amino acids. J lost 0 bases, V lost 4 bases, and 6 bases had no gene match. The CDR3 region is CASSRDSANSGNTIYF. DNA for the CDR3: TGTGCCAGCAGCCGGGACAGCGCTAACTCTGGAAACACCATATATTTT.

This clonotype showed up many times. A junction end diverges from the germline sequence, so it may reflect a read error. The chain couples TRBV29-1 to TRBJ2-1; D may match TRBD1 or TRBD2 (6 bases each). Germline V gives CDR1 SQVTM, CDR2 ANQGSEA. The CDR3 totals 9 residues. CDR3 bases: TGCAGCGTTGAGGAAGGGGGGTTGTTC. Amino acids: CSVEEGGLF.

This clonotype was seen repeatedly, ten times or more. The CDR3 nucleotides are TGTGCCAGTGGGGGGGGTGACGCCAGCTCCTACAATGAGCAGTTCTTC. Protein: CASGGGDASSYNEQFF. The chain carries TRBV19 and TRBJ2-1; 7 nucleotides agree with TRBD2. Per germline, CDR1 LNHDA and CDR2 SQIVND (reference sequence). Germline trimming cut 8 bases from V and 0 bases from J; bases unmatched to any gene: 10. This CDR3 is 16 amino acids long.

This clonotype came up many times. V is TRBV29-1 and J is TRBJ2-2; D may be TRBD1 (6 bases). The germline CDR1 and CDR2 sequences are SQVTM and ANQGSEA. The CDR3 has 13 residues. V lost 6 bases and J 3 bases, leaving 11 bases between the germline ends. CDR3: CSVGTPYTGELFF. For the CDR3, the DNA is TGCAGCGTCGGGACACCATACACCGGGGAGCTGTTTTTT.

This clonotype was counted between two and nine times. The V gene is TRBV19, the J gene TRBJ2-1, with D maybe TRBD1 (6 bases). The CDR3 runs to 13 residues. Trimming removed 4 bases from V and 9 bases from J, with 13 bases in between. In germline, CDR1 is LNHDA, CDR2 SQIVND (reference sequence). The CDR3 DNA sequence: TGTGCCAGTAGTACAGTAAGGGGGTCTGAGCAGTTCTTC. Residues: CASSTVRGSEQFF.